The source of this T cell receptor (beta chain) is a study of blood T cell repertoires in COVID-19. V dropped 2 bases and J dropped 4; count of bases not matched to a gene: 2. The CDR3 has 15 residues. The germline gives CDR1 WNHNN, CDR2 SYGVQD (reference sequence). Authors' data handling: Reference gene primer amplification yielded estimated nucleated cell counts. Some clones are missing from TCRdb's copy, which holds only in-frame ones; the method was immunoSEQ multiplex PCR. For V, J and clone size, that table is used; D and trimming come from the DNA. The table lists 7,000 to 10,000 clones, approximately 86% of them singletons.

This sequence originates from a woman aged 45-59 years with active or convalescent COVID-19. This rearrangement joins TRBV10-1 to TRBJ2-3; 11 positions match TRBD2. The sample was peripheral blood. The CDR3 coding sequence is TGCGCCAGCAGTGAGCTAGCGGGAGGTTCAGATACGCAGTATTTT. It is translated as CASSELAGGSDTQYF.